A selection of T cell receptor beta chains follows, all from one sample in a study of T cells in Graves' hyperthyroidism and ophthalmopathy. TCRdb fed the multiplex PCR reads into MiXCR, producing one record per CDR3 protein. The sample contains fewer than 350,000 distinct CDR3 sequences, approximately 18% of which appear only once. The sample was blood. All receptors come from a woman aged 45-65 years with Graves' hyperthyroidism. Each CDR3 is given without its conserved first and last residue. A D gene is named only where the DNA matches it firmly.

J,D,V,CDR3
TRBJ2-7,TRBD2,TRBV7-9,ASSSKTSDEQY
TRBJ2-7,NA,TRBV20-1,SARDQEGVHEQY
TRBJ2-7,NA,TRBV20-1,SARPAGTDDRYEQY
TRBJ1-4,NA,TRBV28,ASSPSLGTNEKLF
TRBJ1-1,TRBD1,TRBV28,ASSPSFGTGPNTEAF
TRBJ2-7,NA,TRBV28,ASSPGSYEQY
TRBJ2-3,TRBD1,TRBV27,ASSSGTGPANTQY
TRBJ2-3,NA,TRBV20-1,SAREGRMTDTQY
TRBJ1-1,NA,TRBV5-1,ASSLGQGYLNTEAF
TRBJ2-6,NA,TRBV6-1,ASRTDISGANVLT
TRBJ2-7,NA,TRBV11-2,ASSPHSYEQY
TRBJ2-3,TRBD2,TRBV6-1,ASRATSGGQIFTDTQY
TRBJ2-1,NA,TRBV7-9,ASSFLHEQF
TRBJ1-2,TRBD1,TRBV2,ASRYRDSNYGYT
TRBJ1-1,NA,TRBV7-9,ASSLADLNTEAF
TRBJ1-1,NA,TRBV4-1,ASSQGGENTEAF
TRBJ2-2,NA,TRBV30,AWLWSGELF
TRBJ1-1,NA,TRBV7-9,ASGSGGYTEAF
TRBJ1-2,NA,TRBV6-1,ARIEDSGDGYT
TRBJ1-2,TRBD1,TRBV12-3/TRBV12-4,AAGQGALNYGYT
TRBJ2-7,TRBD1,TRBV2,AKRQGSSRDEQY
TRBJ2-7,NA,TRBV11-2,ASSFSRESSYEQY
TRBJ2-3,NA,TRBV29-1,SVGGIPDTQY
TRBJ1-2,NA,TRBV11-1,ASSSVQGPGRYT
TRBJ1-2,TRBD1,TRBV5-4,ASTGQGANYGYT
TRBJ2-5,NA,TRBV2,ATAPFTVQETQY
TRBJ2-1,NA,TRBV10-1,ASSGSTRDNEQF
TRBJ1-1,NA,TRBV6-2/TRBV6-3,ASSWTLNTEAF
TRBJ1-2,NA,TRBV5-1,ASSSRTDLYGYT
TRBJ1-2,NA,TRBV27,ASSPDTYYGYT
TRBJ1-2,NA,TRBV6-1,ASSSPGLFYGYT
TRBJ1-2,NA,TRBV27,ASSFSRLPHPGGLYYGYT
TRBJ2-1,NA,TRBV2,ASTKAEASSYNEQF
TRBJ1-6,NA,TRBV6-1,ASTPGARSPLH
TRBJ2-1,NA,TRBV6-2/TRBV6-3,ASSYSKALGSNEQF
TRBJ2-2,TRBD2,TRBV12-3/TRBV12-4,ASSLLAGVTGELF
TRBJ2-2,TRBD2,TRBV2,ASSEPPGRAWGGELF
TRBJ1-5,NA,TRBV6-1,ASRRGVSNQPQH
TRBJ1-3,NA,TRBV2,ASSATPGSGNTIY
TRBJ1-5,NA,TRBV7-8,ASSLDPVRRQPQH
TRBJ2-3,TRBD2,TRBV11-2,ASSTISGSSTDTQY
TRBJ2-1,NA,TRBV29-1,SAGDNEQF